The next 8 T cell receptor beta chains were all read from a single sample in a study of OX40 agonist ivuxolimab in advanced cancers. The protocol was immunoSEQ multiplex PCR, while the TCRdb copy is restricted to in-frame clones and leaves out a portion. The data contain about 64,000 clones, roughly 84% of them singletons. The input for sequencing was CD4+ or CD8+ T cells sorted from blood, taken in a trial of the OX40 agonist ivuxolimab. The receptors were gathered from an adult with an advanced solid tumor such as melanoma, head and neck, liver or kidney cancer.

The chain links TRBV4-3 to TRBJ1-1; the match to TRBD1 covers 8 bases. The germline V gene encodes CDR1 LGHNA and CDR2 YSLEER. The CDR3 length is 16 residues. V shed 0 bases and J 0 bases; nucleotides not matched to a gene: 3. The CDR3 bases are TGCGCCAGCAGCCAAGATGGGGACAGGCTGAACACTGAAGCTTTCTTT. Translation gives CASSQDGDRLNTEAFF.

The chain links TRBV9 to TRBJ2-1, with 11 bases fitting TRBD1. The J segment lost 7 bases and the V segment lost 4 bases, leaving 7 bases of the junction unmatched. The CDR3 is 15 residues long. Germline values: CDR1 SGDLS, CDR2 YYNGEE. In DNA, the CDR3 is TGTGCCAGCAGCCCCGGGACAGGGGGAACGAATGAGCAGTTCTTC. Protein sequence: CASSPGTGGTNEQFF.

The chain links TRBV19 to TRBJ1-3; maybe TRBD1 (5 bases). CDR3 size: 16 residues. Trimming stripped 6 bases from V and 0 bases from J, with 15 bases between. The germline CDR1 and CDR2 sequences are LNHDA and SQIVND (reference sequence). CDR3 DNA sequence: TGTGCCAGTAGCCGGAGGGACGGGAGCTCTGGAAACACCATATATTTT. Amino acids: CASSRRDGSSGNTIYF.

The chain has TRBV28 and TRBJ2-3, with 7 bases fitting TRBD2. Germline CDR1 reads MDHEN; CDR2 reads SYDVKM. The V gene end was trimmed by 7 bases and the J gene end by 6 bases; junction bases not matched to a gene: 13. The CDR3 runs to 15 residues. The CDR3 nucleotides are TGTGCCAGCACATGGTTGGCAGCGGGAACGGATACGCAGTATTTT. Its translation is CASTWLAAGTDTQYF.

The count of this clone is one. This chain joins TRBV19 and TRBJ2-2, with a possible D match to TRBD1 (5 bases). Germline assignment: CDR1 LNHDA and CDR2 SQIVND (reference sequence). V lost 3 bases and J 5 bases, leaving 10 bases between the germline ends. This CDR3 is 14 amino acids long. CDR3 in amino acids: CASSMSGMTGELFF. CDR3 DNA: TGTGCCAGTAGTATGTCAGGGATGACCGGGGAGCTGTTTTTT.

The chain recombines TRBV6-5 with TRBJ2-2; D is perhaps TRBD2 (6 bases). Trimming removed 2 bases at V and 8 bases at J, with 9 bases between. CDR3 length equals 13 residues. Looked up from germline, CDR1 is MNHEY and CDR2 is SVGAGI. CDR3 in amino acids: CASSYRRVGELFF. CDR3 nucleotides: TGTGCCAGCAGTTACCGGAGGGTTGGGGAGCTGTTTTTT.

The gene calls are TRBV9 and TRBJ2-3, with D unresolved. With 5 bases removed from V and 1 base from J, the gap between germline ends came to 5 bases. The length of the CDR3 is 12 residues. From germline, CDR1 is SGDLS and CDR2 YYNGEE. The CDR3 region is CASSPGTDTQYF. DNA for the CDR3: TGTGCCAGCAGTCCCGGCACAGATACGCAGTATTTT.

V and J are TRBV10-3 and TRBJ2-1, with TRBD2 matching 10 bases. Trimming cost V 2 bases and J 8 bases; bases outside gene matches: 6. Germline CDR1 and CDR2: ENHRY and SYGVKD. The CDR3 runs 15 residues. The CDR3 protein is CAISERLAGAHEQFF. Written as DNA, the CDR3 is TGTGCCATCAGTGAGAGGCTAGCGGGAGCTCATGAGCAGTTCTTC.